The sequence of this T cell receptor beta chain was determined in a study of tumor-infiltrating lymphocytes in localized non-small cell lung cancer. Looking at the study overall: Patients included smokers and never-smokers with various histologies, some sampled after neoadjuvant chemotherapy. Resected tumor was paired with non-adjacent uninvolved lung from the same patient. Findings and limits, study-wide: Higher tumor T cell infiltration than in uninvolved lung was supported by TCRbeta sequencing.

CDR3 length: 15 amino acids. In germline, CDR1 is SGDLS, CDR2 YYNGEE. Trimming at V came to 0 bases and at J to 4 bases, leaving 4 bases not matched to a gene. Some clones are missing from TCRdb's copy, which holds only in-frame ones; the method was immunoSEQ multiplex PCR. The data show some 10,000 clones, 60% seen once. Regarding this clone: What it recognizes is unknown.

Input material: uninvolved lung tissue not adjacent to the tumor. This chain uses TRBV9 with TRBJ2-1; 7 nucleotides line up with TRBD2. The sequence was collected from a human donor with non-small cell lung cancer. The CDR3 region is CASSVEWGGYNEQFF. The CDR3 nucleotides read TGTGCCAGCAGCGTAGAATGGGGGGGGTACAATGAGCAGTTCTTC.